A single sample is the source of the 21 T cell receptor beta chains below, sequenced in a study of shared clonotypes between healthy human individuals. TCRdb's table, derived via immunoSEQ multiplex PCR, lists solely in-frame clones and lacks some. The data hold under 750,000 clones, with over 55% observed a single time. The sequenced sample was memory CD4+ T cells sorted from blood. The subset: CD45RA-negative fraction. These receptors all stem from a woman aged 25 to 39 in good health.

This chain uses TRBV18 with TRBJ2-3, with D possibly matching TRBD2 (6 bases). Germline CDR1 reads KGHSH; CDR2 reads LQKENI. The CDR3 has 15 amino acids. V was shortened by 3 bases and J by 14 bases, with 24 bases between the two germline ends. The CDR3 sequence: CASSPRGTSSPRRYF. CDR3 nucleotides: TGTGCCAGCTCACCTCGCGGGACGAGCTCCCCCCGGCGGTATTTT.

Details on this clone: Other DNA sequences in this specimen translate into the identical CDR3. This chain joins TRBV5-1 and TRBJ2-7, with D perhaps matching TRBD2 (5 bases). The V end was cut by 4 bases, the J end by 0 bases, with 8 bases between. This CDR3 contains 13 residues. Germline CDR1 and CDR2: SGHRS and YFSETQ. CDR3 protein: CASSTGDSYEQYF. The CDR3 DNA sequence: TGCGCCAGCAGCACCGGGGACTCCTACGAGCAGTACTTC.

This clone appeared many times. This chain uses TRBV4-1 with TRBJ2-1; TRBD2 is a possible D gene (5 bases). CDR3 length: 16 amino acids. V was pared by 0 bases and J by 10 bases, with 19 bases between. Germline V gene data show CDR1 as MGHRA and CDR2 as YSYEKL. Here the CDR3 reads CASSQEERLGTREQFF. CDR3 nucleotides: TGCGCCAGCAGCCAAGAAGAGCGGCTGGGTACACGCGAGCAGTTCTTC.

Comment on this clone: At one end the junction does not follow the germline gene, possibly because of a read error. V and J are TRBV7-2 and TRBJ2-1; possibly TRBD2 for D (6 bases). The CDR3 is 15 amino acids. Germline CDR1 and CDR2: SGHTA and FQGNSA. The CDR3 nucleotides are TGTGCCAGCAGCCTAGCGAGAGGCTCCTACAATGAGCAGTTCTTC. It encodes CASSLARGSYNEQFF.

CDR3: CASSEDLEDTQYF. The DNA for the CDR3 is TGTGCCAGCAGTGAGGACTTGGAAGATACGCAGTATTTT. The chain combines TRBV6-1 with TRBJ2-3, with TRBD2 as a possible D gene (5 bases). The CDR3 runs to 13 residues. Trimming removed 3 bases from V and 5 bases from J, with 9 bases in between. Germline CDR1 reads MNHNS; CDR2 reads SASEGT.

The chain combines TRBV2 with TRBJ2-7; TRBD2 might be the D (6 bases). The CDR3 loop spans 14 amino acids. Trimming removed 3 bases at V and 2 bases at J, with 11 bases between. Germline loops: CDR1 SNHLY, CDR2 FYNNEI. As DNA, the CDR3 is TGTGCCAGCAGTGACTTGTCGGGAGCCTACGAGCAGTACTTC. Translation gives CASSDLSGAYEQYF.

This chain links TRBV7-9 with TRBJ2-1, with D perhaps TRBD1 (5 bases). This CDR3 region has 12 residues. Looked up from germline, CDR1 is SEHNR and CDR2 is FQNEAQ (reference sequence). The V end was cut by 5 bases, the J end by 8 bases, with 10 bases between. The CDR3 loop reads CASSPTGDEQFF. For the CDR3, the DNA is TGTGCCAGCAGCCCCACAGGAGATGAGCAGTTCTTC.

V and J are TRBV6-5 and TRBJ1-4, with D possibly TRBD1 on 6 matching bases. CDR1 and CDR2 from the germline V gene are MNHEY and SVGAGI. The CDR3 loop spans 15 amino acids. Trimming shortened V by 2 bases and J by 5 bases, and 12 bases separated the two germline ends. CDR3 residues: CASSYRATGNEKLFF. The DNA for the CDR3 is TGTGCCAGCAGTTACCGTGCTACAGGGAATGAAAAACTGTTTTTT.

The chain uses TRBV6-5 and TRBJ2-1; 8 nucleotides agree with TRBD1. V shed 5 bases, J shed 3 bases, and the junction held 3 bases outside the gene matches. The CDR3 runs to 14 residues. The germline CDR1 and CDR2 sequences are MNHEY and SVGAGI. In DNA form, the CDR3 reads TGTGCCAGCAGTGTAACAGGGGGCTACAATGAGCAGTTCTTC. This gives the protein CASSVTGGYNEQFF.

As DNA, the CDR3 is TGTGCCAGCAGTGAATGGGTTAACGGGGGGCAGTTCTTC. Translated, it gives CASSEWVNGGQFF. The chain couples TRBV2 to TRBJ2-1; tentatively, D is TRBD2 (6 bases). The CDR3 consists of 13 residues. V lost 2 bases to trimming and J lost 12 bases, with 14 bases between them. CDR1 and CDR2 (germline): SNHLY, FYNNEI.

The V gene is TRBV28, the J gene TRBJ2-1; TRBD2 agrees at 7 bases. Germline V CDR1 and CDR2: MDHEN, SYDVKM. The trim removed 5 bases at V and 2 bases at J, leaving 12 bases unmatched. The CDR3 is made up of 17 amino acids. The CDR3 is CASSLQVLASTYNEQFF. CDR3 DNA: TGTGCCAGCAGTCTCCAGGTACTAGCGTCCACCTACAATGAGCAGTTCTTC.

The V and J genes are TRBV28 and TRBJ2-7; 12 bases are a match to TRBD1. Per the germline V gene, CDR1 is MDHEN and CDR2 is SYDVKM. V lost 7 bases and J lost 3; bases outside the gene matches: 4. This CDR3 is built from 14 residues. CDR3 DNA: TGTGCCAGCACAGGGACAGGGGGCTTCTACGAGCAGTACTTC. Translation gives CASTGTGGFYEQYF.

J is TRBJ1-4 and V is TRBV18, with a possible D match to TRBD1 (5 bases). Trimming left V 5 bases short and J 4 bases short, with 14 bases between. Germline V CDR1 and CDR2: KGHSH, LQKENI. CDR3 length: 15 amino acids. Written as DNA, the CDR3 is TGTGCCAGCTCAACCACAGGACTTGTTAATGAAAAACTGTTTTTT. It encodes CASSTTGLVNEKLFF.

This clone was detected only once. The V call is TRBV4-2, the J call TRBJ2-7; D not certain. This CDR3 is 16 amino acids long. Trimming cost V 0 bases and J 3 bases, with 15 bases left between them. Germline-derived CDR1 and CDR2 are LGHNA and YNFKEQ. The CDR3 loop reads CASSQDATGRYYEQYF. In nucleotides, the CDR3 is TGTGCCAGCAGCCAAGATGCGACGGGCAGGTACTACGAGCAGTACTTC.

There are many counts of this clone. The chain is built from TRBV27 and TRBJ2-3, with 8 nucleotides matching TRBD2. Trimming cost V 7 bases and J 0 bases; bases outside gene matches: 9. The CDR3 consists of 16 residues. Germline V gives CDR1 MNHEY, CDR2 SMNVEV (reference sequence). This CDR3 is CASNPGASGSTDTQYF. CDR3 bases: TGTGCCAGCAATCCCGGAGCTAGCGGGAGCACAGATACGCAGTATTTT.

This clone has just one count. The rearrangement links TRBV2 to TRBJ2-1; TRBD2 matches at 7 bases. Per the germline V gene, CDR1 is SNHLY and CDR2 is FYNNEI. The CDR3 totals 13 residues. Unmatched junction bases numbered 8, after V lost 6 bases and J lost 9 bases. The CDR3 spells CASSEAGEAEQFF. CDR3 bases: TGTGCCAGCAGCGAGGCGGGAGAGGCTGAGCAGTTCTTC.

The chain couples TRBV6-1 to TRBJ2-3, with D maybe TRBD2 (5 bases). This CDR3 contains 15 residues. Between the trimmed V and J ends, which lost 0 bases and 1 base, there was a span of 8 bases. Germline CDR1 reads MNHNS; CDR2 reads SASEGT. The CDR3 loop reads CASSEATSGTDTQYF. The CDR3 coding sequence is TGTGCCAGCAGTGAAGCCACTAGTGGCACAGATACGCAGTATTTT.

Written as DNA, the CDR3 is TGCGCCAGCAGCTTGGCCGGGACTAGCGGGAGAGGCGAGCAGTACTTC. It codes for CASSLAGTSGRGEQYF. This sequence joins TRBV5-1 and TRBJ2-7; TRBD2 agrees at 14 bases. The germline gives CDR1 SGHRS, CDR2 YFSETQ. V was pared by 0 bases and J by 6 bases, with 5 bases of the junction left unmatched. This CDR3 comprises 16 residues.

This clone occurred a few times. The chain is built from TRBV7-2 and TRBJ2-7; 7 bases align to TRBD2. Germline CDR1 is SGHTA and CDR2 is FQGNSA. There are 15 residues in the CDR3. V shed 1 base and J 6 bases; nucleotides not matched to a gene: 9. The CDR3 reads CASSLDPSGAVEQYF. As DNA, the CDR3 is TGTGCCAGCAGCTTAGACCCCAGCGGGGCAGTCGAGCAGTACTTC.

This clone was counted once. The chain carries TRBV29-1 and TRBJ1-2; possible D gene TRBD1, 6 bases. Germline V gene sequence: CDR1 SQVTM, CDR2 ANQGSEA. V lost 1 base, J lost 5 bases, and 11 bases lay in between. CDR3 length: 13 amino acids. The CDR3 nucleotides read TGCAGCGTTGAAGGGACAGCCCTATATGGCTACACCTTC. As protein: CSVEGTALYGYTF.

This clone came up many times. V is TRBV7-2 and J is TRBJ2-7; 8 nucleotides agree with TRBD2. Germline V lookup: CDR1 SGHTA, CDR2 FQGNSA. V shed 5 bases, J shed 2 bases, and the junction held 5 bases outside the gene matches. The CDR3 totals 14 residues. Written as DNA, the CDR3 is TGTGCCAGCAGCATTAGCGGGATTCCCTACGAGCAGTACTTC. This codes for CASSISGIPYEQYF.